This T cell receptor (beta chain) was documented in a study of blood T cell repertoires in COVID-19. Background on the study: Donors in the United States, Italy and Spain gave samples during acute or convalescent COVID-19.

Data came from immunoSEQ multiplex PCR; TCRdb stores just in-frame clones and leaves some out. The sample shows fewer than 300,000 clones, about 85% of them seen only once. Trimming removed 4 bases from V and 6 bases from J, with 13 bases in between. The CDR3 has 14 residues. The germline CDR1 and CDR2 sequences are LGHDT and YNNKEL (reference sequence). Seattle cases were enrolled at active infection and followed longitudinally. This receptor was obtained from a human donor with COVID-19, enrolled during active disease. The donor label of this sample is uncertain. Sequenced: peripheral blood. The chain links TRBV3-1 (or the pseudogene TRBV3-2) to TRBJ1-5; weak D call: TRBD1 (6 bases). This CDR3 is CASSPHTGSQPQHF. CDR3 nucleotides: TGTGCCAGCAGCCCCCATACAGGGAGTCAGCCCCAGCATTTT.